This TCR beta chain is from a study of T-cell memory formation after mild COVID-19. Study-wide findings and caveats: While clones contracting from day 15 to 85 were balanced between CD4 and CD8, later expanders leaned CD4+.

The length of the CDR3 is 14 residues. Deletions cut 6 bases from V and 8 bases from J, with 19 bases between. Germline V gene lookup returns CDR1 MNHNY and CDR2 SVGAGI (reference sequence). A single record per CDR3 protein comes from TCRdb applying MiXCR to the 5' RACE reads. The table records nearly 250,000 distinct CDR3 sequences, approximately 15% of them present only once. This clonotype was counted once. The antigen is not known. This receptor was obtained from an adult woman who had mild COVID-19 (a few samples of this study predate the infection). Cell type and time point are not known. Sequences were obtained from PBMCs or a T cell subset sorted from them (not recorded which). The V gene is TRBV6-6, the J gene TRBJ1-1, with D possibly being TRBD1 (5 bases). The CDR3 sequence is CASSRPKDKLEAFF. CDR3 DNA sequence: TGTGCCAGCAGCCGACCTAAGGACAAACTGGAAGCTTTCTTT.